This T cell receptor beta chain comes out of a study of blood T cells in healthy people across ages. Findings and limits, study-wide: It was held that the diversity estimates obtained from one million T cells were underestimates.

This clonotype has only a few counts. The antigen is undetermined. Alongside a J-beta primer mix, a sample-barcoded 5' primer served in a second PCR lasting about 7 to 11 cycles. TCRdb re-derived calls from the 5' RACE reads in MiXCR, one entry per CDR3 protein. The table lists some 1,800,000 distinct CDR3 sequences, approximately 40% of them singletons. From germline, CDR1 is MGHRA and CDR2 YSYEKL. The CDR3 is 13 residues long. V was trimmed by 0 bases and J by 9 bases, leaving 11 bases between them. Peripheral blood samples of around 9.8 milliliters were drawn from each donor. The J gene is TRBJ1-2, the V gene TRBV4-1, with no clear D. The material sequenced was blood. This TCR was recovered from a human donor in good health. The CDR3 protein is CASSQENGRSYTF. The CDR3 bases are TGCGCCAGCAGCCAAGAAAACGGCAGGAGCTACACCTTC.